Sequencing of this TCR beta chain was carried out in a study of blood T cell repertoires in COVID-19. Study-wide context: Acute-phase and convalescent COVID-19 samples originated in the United States, Italy and Spain. The analysed material was cDNA or gDNA that came from T cells, B-cell-depleted T cells, or PBMCs.

Original analysis: Amplification of reference gene primers was used by the study to estimate nucleated cell counts. This table comes from immunoSEQ multiplex PCR, and its TCRdb copy is limited to in-frame clones, with some not included. V and J calls and clone size are those listed in that table; D and trimming were worked out from the DNA. The repertoire holds 250,000 to 350,000 clones, with around 89% as singletons. This CDR3 has 17 residues. Germline CDR1 is WNHNN and CDR2 is SYGVQD (reference sequence). Losses at the gene ends were 2 bases for V and 6 bases for J; bases not matched to a gene: 13.

Material for sequencing was peripheral blood. This chain links TRBV10-1 with TRBJ1-2, with TRBD1 identical over 9 bases. This receptor was identified in a woman in her sixties with acute or convalescent COVID-19. This CDR3 reads CASSEPSGQGEGHGYTF. CDR3 sequence (DNA): TGCGCCAGCAGTGAGCCTTCGGGACAGGGCGAAGGGCATGGCTACACCTTC.